A selection of T cell receptor beta chains follows, all from one sample in a study of blood T cells in healthy people across ages. Via MiXCR, TCRdb re-called the 5' RACE reads, giving one row per CDR3 protein. The sample yields approximately 810,000 distinct CDR3 sequences, more than 25% seen once. Sequencing was carried out using blood. Receptor source: an elderly woman in good health. Each CDR3 is given with its conserved first and last residue. A D gene is named only where the DNA matches it firmly. Clone size is shown for a subset of rows, as once, few, many or a class of expanded clone.

v_gene	d_gene	j_gene	abundance	CDR3nt	CDR3aa
TRBV9	.	TRBJ1-5	.	TGTGCCAGCAGCACCGCGGGAAGCTCGAATCAGCCCCAGCATTTT	CASSTAGSSNQPQHF
TRBV20-1	TRBD1	TRBJ1-6	few	TGCAGTGCCCGGACCAGGGGGCGCTTAGATAATTCACCCCTCCACTTT	CSARTRGRLDNSPLHF
TRBV4-3	.	TRBJ1-2	many	TGCGCCAGCAGCCAAGAATCGCTCGGTGACTATGGCTACACCTTC	CASSQESLGDYGYTF
TRBV21-1	.	TRBJ2-1	many	TGTGCCAGCAGCCTTGCAGGAAGGGACCTAAGCTCCTACAATGAGCAGTTCTTC	CASSLAGRDLSSYNEQFF
TRBV6-1	.	TRBJ1-1	.	TGTGCCAGCTTACTTGTCAAGGAGGCTTTCTTT	CASLLVKEAFF
TRBV7-9	.	TRBJ1-3	few	TGTGCCAGCAGCTTAAACAACCCTGGAAACACCATATATTTT	CASSLNNPGNTIYF
TRBV30	TRBD2	TRBJ2-1	.	TGTGCCTGGAGTGCTAGGCTAGCGGGGATCAATGAGCAGTTCTTC	CAWSARLAGINEQFF
TRBV7-9	TRBD1	TRBJ2-5	many	TGTGCCAGCACCCGGGACAGGGGGCGAGGCGGTGAGACCCAGTACTTC	CASTRDRGRGGETQYF
TRBV7-9	TRBD2	TRBJ2-5	many	TGTGCCAGCAGCCTTAGCGGGGCCCCTATGGAGACCCAGTACTTC	CASSLSGAPMETQYF
TRBV7-6	.	TRBJ1-5	.	TGTGCCAGCAGCTTAGCTCCCGGCGAAGGTCAGCCCCAGCATTTT	CASSLAPGEGQPQHF
TRBV30	.	TRBJ2-7	many	TGTGCCTGGTCCCCGGGAACCTACGAGCAGTACTTC	CAWSPGTYEQYF
TRBV5-4	TRBD1	TRBJ1-2	.	TGTGCCAGCAGCTTGGGACAGGGGGCGAAGGGGTATGGCTACACCTTC	CASSLGQGAKGYGYTF
TRBV7-2	.	TRBJ1-2	many	TGTGCCAGCAGCTTAGCGCCGACACAAGCTAACTATGGCTACACCTTC	CASSLAPTQANYGYTF
TRBV2	.	TRBJ1-5	.	TGTGCTGGCAGTGGACAGAAGAATCAGCCCCAGCATTTT	CAGSGQKNQPQHF
TRBV20-1	.	TRBJ1-2	.	TGCAGTGCTAGAGCCGGGGACAACTATGGCTACACCTTC	CSARAGDNYGYTF
TRBV7-9	TRBD1	TRBJ2-3	many	TGTGCCAGCAGCCAATGGGACAGGGAATCTAGCACAGATACGCAGTATTTT	CASSQWDRESSTDTQYF
TRBV7-2	TRBD1	TRBJ1-2	many	TGTGCCAGCAGCTTAAAGGGTGGACAGGGTTATGGCTACACCTTC	CASSLKGGQGYGYTF
TRBV6-5	TRBD2	TRBJ2-6	many	TGTGCCAGCTCCGGGGGGTTCTCTGGGGCCAACGTCCTGACTTTC	CASSGGFSGANVLTF
TRBV20-1	TRBD2	TRBJ2-3	many	TGCAGTGCTAGAGATAAGGGTAGCGGGGGCCTCGAGGATACGCAGTATTTT	CSARDKGSGGLEDTQYF
TRBV4-3	TRBD1	TRBJ1-6	many	TGCGCCAGCAGCCAACTTAAGACAGGGGGTAATTCACCCCTCCACTTT	CASSQLKTGGNSPLHF